The 13 T cell receptor beta chains listed next were all sequenced from one sample in a study of T-cell memory formation after mild COVID-19. From the 5' RACE reads, TCRdb called clonotypes with MiXCR, one entry per CDR3 protein. The sample gives some 300,000 distinct CDR3 sequences, around 20% of which show up once; around 20% is in the top ten. The sequencing sample was made of PBMCs or a T cell subset sorted from them (not recorded which). Receptor source: a man aged 18 to 29 who had mild COVID-19 (a few samples of this study predate the infection). Cell type and time point are not known.

A few counts support this clonotype. The rearrangement uses TRBV5-1 and TRBJ1-1; the match to TRBD1 covers 12 bases. CDR3 length: 15 residues. V lost 1 base, J lost 11 bases, and 9 bases stayed unmatched. Germline V gene sequence: CDR1 SGHRS, CDR2 YFSETQ. The CDR3 is CASSLSLGQGASAFF. CDR3 nucleotide sequence: TGCGCCAGCAGCTTGAGCCTGGGACAGGGGGCATCGGCTTTCTTT. The full variable domain, rest sourced from reference TRBV5-1 and TRBJ1-1, is KAGVTQTPRYLIKTRGQQVTLSCSPISGHRSVSWYQQTPGQGLQFLFEYFSETQRNKGNFPGRFSGRQFSNSRSEMNVSTLELGDSALYLCASSLSLGQGASAFFGQGTRLTVV.

This clonotype was observed a handful of times. The chain recombines TRBV7-9 with TRBJ2-1, with D possibly TRBD1 on 6 matching bases. The V and J ends lost 3 bases and 5 bases respectively, with 8 bases between them. Germline V gene lookup returns CDR1 SEHNR and CDR2 FQNEAQ (reference sequence). The CDR3 has 13 amino acids. This CDR3 reads CASSLGTHNEQFF. The DNA for the CDR3 is TGTGCCAGCAGCTTGGGGACACACAATGAGCAGTTCTTC.

A few counts support this clonotype. The chain uses TRBV21-1 and TRBJ2-5; TRBD1 is taken as the D call from the table, unchecked against the DNA. TRBV21-1 is annotated as a pseudogene. This CDR3 has 17 residues. CDR3 in amino acids: CASSKERVRLNQETQYF. In nucleotides, the CDR3 is TGTGCCAGCAGCAAAGAACGGGTCAGGCTGAACCAAGAGACCCAGTACTTC.

This clonotype was seen a handful of times. CDR3 loop: CASSLQQGEQYF. The CDR3 DNA follows: TGTGCCAGCAGCCTTCAACAGGGGGAGCAGTACTTC. The V and J genes are TRBV7-6 and TRBJ2-7, with 7 positions matching TRBD1. Trimming at V came to 5 bases and at J to 7 bases, leaving 5 bases not matched to a gene. Germline-derived CDR1 and CDR2 are SGHVS and FNYEAQ. CDR3 length: 12 residues.

V is TRBV20-1 and J is TRBJ2-1, with D perhaps TRBD2 (6 bases). The CDR3 is 14 amino acids. Germline CDR1 is DFQATT and CDR2 is SNEGSKA (reference sequence). Trimming took off 6 bases at V and 3 bases at J, with 15 bases between the two ends. Written as DNA, the CDR3 is TGCAGTGCAACTCGGGACTTCCTCTACAATGAGCAGTTCTTC. This sequence encodes CSATRDFLYNEQFF.

This clonotype turned up a few times. The chain links TRBV19 to TRBJ2-5; TRBD1 matches 8 bases. Trimming at V came to 5 bases and at J to 4 bases, leaving 3 bases not matched to a gene. Germline CDR1 and CDR2: LNHDA and SQIVND (reference sequence). The length of the CDR3 is 13 residues. The CDR3 coding sequence is TGTGCCAGTAGTGCGACAGGGGTAGAGACCCAGTACTTC. Protein product: CASSATGVETQYF. The full variable domain, its missing parts supplied by reference TRBV19 and TRBJ2-5, is DGGITQSPKYLFRKEGQNVTLSCEQNLNHDAMYWYRQDPGQGLRLIYYSQIVNDFQKGDIAEGYSVSREKKESFPLTVTSAQKNPTAFYLCASSATGVETQYFGPGTRLLVL.

This clonotype was counted ten times or more. V and J are TRBV12-3 or TRBV12-4 and TRBJ1-5, with 9 nucleotides matching TRBD1. The junction had 5 bases not matched to a gene; V was cut back by 8 bases and J by 6 bases. The CDR3 runs to 13 residues. The CDR3 is CASRDRVVQPQHF. The CDR3, as DNA: TGTGCCAGCCGGGACAGGGTAGTTCAGCCCCAGCATTTT.

The chain carries TRBV19 and TRBJ1-1; D is perhaps TRBD1 (5 bases). V was cut by 3 bases and J by 3 bases, with 8 bases left in between. CDR1 LNHDA and CDR2 SQIVND come from the germline V gene (reference sequence). The CDR3 length is 13 residues. This CDR3 is CASSIRGDTEAFF. In nucleotides, the CDR3 is TGTGCCAGTAGTATCCGAGGGGACACTGAAGCTTTCTTT.

The chain joins TRBV9 to TRBJ2-5, with 7 bases identical to TRBD2. V shed 5 bases, J shed 5 bases, and the junction held 12 bases outside the gene matches. The CDR3 covers 15 residues. Per the germline V gene, CDR1 is SGDLS and CDR2 is YYNGEE. This chain's CDR3 is CASSTGGIKRETQYF. Here the CDR3 DNA reads TGTGCCAGCAGTACCGGGGGGATAAAGAGGGAGACCCAGTACTTC.

This rearrangement joins TRBV6-5 to TRBJ2-3; 8 bases line up with TRBD2. After removal of 2 bases from V and 2 bases from J, the junction contained 12 bases not matched to a gene. The CDR3 is 18 amino acids. Germline assignment: CDR1 MNHEY and CDR2 SVGAGI. The CDR3 loop is CASSYMGWRGASTDTQYF. The CDR3 DNA is TGTGCCAGCAGTTACATGGGGTGGCGGGGGGCGTCCACAGATACGCAGTATTTT.

This clonotype was picked up a small number of times. This chain uses TRBV20-1 with TRBJ2-2; D is unclear. The CDR3 contains 12 residues. Per germline, CDR1 DFQATT and CDR2 SNEGSKA (reference sequence). Between the trimmed V and J ends, which lost 6 bases and 5 bases, there was a span of 10 bases. Written as DNA, the CDR3 is TGCAGTGCGAACCGGGTGACCGGGGAGCTGTTTTTT. Protein: CSANRVTGELFF.

This clonotype has a handful of counts. CDR3: CSANSGRGSDTQYF. In nucleotides, the CDR3 is TGCAGCGCAAACTCCGGAAGGGGGAGTGATACGCAGTATTTT. V is TRBV29-1 and J is TRBJ2-3; D is perhaps TRBD1 (6 bases). The CDR3 has 14 residues. V lost 7 bases, J lost 6 bases, and 20 bases lay in between. Germline lookup yields CDR1 SQVTM and CDR2 ANQGSEA.

This clonotype was picked up a small number of times. The chain carries TRBV6-1 and TRBJ2-5; 15 nucleotides align to TRBD2. CDR1 and CDR2 (germline): MNHNS, SASEGT. With 6 bases clipped from V and 5 bases from J, the junction kept 7 bases outside the gene matches. The CDR3 consists of 16 residues. CDR3 in amino acids: CASRGLAGGRWETQYF. The CDR3 bases are TGTGCCAGCAGGGGACTAGCGGGGGGCCGGTGGGAGACCCAGTACTTC.